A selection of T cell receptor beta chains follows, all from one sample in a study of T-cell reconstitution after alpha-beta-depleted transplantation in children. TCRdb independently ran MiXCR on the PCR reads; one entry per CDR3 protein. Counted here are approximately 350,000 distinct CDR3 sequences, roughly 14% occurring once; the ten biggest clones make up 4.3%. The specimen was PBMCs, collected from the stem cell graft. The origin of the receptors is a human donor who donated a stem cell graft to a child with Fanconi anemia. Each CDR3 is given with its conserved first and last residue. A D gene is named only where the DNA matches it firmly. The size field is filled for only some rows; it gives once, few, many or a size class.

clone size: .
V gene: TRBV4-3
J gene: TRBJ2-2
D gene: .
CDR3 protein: CASSQEYSPTGELFF
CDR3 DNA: TGCGCCAGCAGCCAAGAGTACAGTCCCACCGGGGAGCTGTTTTTT

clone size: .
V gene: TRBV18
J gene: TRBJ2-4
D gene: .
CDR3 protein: CASSPDGALGAKNFQYF
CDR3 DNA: TGTGCCAGCTCACCGGACGGAGCCCTTGGAGCCAAAAACTTTCAGTACTTC

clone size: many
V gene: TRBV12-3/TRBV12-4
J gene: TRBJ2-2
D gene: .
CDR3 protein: CASSYHGELFF
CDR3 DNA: TGTGCCAGCAGTTATCACGGGGAGCTGTTTTTT

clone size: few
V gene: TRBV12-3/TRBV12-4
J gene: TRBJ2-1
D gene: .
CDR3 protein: CASSLLVSYNEQFF
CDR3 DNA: TGTGCCAGCAGTTTACTAGTATCCTACAATGAGCAGTTCTTC

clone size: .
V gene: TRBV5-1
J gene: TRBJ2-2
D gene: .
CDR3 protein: CASSPGPRQGGTGELFF
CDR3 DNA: TGCGCCAGCAGCCCTGGGCCCCGACAAGGCGGCACCGGGGAGCTGTTTTTT

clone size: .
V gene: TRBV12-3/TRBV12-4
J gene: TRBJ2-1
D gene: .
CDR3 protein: CASTDRPHEQFF
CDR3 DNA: TGTGCCAGCACCGACCGGCCCCATGAGCAGTTCTTC

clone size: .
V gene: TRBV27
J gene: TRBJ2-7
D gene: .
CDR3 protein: CASSLNQNSYEQYF
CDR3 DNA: TGTGCCAGCAGTTTAAATCAGAACTCCTACGAGCAGTACTTC

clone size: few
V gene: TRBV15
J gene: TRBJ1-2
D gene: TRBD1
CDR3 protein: CATSRDRQGLNYGYTF
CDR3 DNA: TGTGCCACCAGCAGAGACAGACAGGGGCTTAACTATGGCTACACCTTC

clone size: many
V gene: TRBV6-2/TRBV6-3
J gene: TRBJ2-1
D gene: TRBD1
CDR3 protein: CASSFGQGGTFDEQFF
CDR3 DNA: TGTGCCAGCAGTTTCGGACAGGGGGGGACTTTCGATGAGCAGTTCTTC

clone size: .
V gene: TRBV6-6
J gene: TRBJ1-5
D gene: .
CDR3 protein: CATSGTPLQPQHF
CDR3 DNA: TGTGCCACCTCCGGGACACCTCTACAGCCCCAGCATTTT

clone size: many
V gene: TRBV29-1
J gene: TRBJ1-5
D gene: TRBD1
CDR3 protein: CSVGQGDGQPQHF
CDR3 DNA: TGCAGCGTTGGCCAGGGGGACGGACAGCCCCAGCATTTT

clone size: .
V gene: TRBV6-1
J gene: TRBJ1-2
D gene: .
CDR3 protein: CASSDTNYGYTF
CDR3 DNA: TGTGCCAGCAGTGACACCAACTATGGCTACACCTTC

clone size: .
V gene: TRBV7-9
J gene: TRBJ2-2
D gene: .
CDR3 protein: CASSPSDSTGELFF
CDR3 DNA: TGTGCCAGCAGCCCCTCAGACAGCACCGGGGAGCTGTTTTTT

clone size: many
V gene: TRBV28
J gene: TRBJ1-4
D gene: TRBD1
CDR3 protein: CASSPRDRESGKLFF
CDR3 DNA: TGTGCCAGCAGTCCACGGGACAGGGAGTCAGGGAAACTGTTTTTT

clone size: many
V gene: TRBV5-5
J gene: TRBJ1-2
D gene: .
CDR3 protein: CASSLYTEASGYTF
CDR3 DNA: TGTGCCAGCAGCTTGTATACAGAAGCTAGCGGCTACACCTTC

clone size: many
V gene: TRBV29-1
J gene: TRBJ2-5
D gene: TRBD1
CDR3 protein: CSVPTGGSIETQYF
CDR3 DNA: TGCAGCGTTCCCACAGGGGGCTCGATAGAGACCCAGTACTTC

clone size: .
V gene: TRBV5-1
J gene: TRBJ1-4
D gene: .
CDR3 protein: CASSLALIATGGNEKLFF
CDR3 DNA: TGCGCCAGCAGCTTGGCCTTGATCGCGACAGGAGGTAATGAAAAACTGTTTTTT

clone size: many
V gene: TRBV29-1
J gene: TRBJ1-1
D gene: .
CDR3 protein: CSVKRSDEGKFF
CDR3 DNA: TGCAGCGTTAAAAGGAGCGATGAGGGAAAATTCTTT

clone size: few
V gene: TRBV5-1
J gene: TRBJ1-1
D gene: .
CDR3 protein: CASSLGFTSTRTEAFF
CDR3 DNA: TGCGCCAGCAGCTTGGGTTTTACCAGTACTCGCACTGAAGCTTTCTTT

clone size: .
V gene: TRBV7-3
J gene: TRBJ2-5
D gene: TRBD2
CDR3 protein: CASSPASGGAETQYF
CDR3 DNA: TGTGCCAGCAGCCCCGCTAGCGGGGGGGCGGAGACCCAGTACTTC

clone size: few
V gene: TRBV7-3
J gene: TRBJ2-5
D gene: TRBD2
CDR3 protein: CASSLNPSRRLAGPQETQYF
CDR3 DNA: TGTGCCAGCAGCTTAAACCCCTCCCGACGACTAGCGGGACCCCAAGAGACCCAGTACTTC

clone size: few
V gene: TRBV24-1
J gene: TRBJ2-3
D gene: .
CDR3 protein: CATSPTDTQYF
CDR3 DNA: TGTGCCACCAGTCCCACAGATACGCAGTATTTT

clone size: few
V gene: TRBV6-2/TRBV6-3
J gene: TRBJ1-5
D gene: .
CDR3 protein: CASSYLLGPQHF
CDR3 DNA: TGTGCCAGCAGTTACCTTCTTGGCCCCCAGCATTTT

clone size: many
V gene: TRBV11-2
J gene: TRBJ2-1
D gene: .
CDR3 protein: CASSPIGGDNEQFF
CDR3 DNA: TGTGCCAGCAGCCCCATCGGGGGAGACAATGAGCAGTTCTTC

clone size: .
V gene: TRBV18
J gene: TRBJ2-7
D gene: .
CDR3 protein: CASSPYESEQYF
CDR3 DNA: TGTGCCAGCTCACCGTACGAAAGCGAGCAGTACTTC

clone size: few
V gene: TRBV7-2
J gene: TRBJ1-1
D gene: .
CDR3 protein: CASSVRGRNTEAFF
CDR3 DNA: TGTGCCAGCAGCGTTAGGGGACGGAACACTGAAGCTTTCTTT

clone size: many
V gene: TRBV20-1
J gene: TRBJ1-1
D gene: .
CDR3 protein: CSAWAPGDTEAFF
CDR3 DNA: TGCAGTGCCTGGGCCCCCGGGGACACTGAAGCTTTCTTT

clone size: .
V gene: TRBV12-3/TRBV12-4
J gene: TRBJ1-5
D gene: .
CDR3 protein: CASSSHGDQPQHF
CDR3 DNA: TGTGCCAGCAGTTCCCACGGGGATCAGCCCCAGCATTTT

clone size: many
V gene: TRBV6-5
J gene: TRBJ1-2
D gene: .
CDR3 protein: CASSYGRAFDYGYTF
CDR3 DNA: TGTGCCAGCAGTTACGGGAGGGCCTTTGACTATGGCTACACCTTC

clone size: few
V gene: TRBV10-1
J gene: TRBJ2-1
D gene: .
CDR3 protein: CASTDGGFTNEQFF
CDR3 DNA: TGCGCCAGCACGGACGGAGGCTTCACCAATGAGCAGTTCTTC

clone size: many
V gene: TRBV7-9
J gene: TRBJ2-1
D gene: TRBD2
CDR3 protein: CASTPYAGGDNEQFF
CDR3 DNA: TGTGCCAGCACCCCTTACGCGGGGGGGGACAATGAGCAGTTCTTC

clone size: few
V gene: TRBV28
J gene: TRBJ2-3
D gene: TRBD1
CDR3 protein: CASSKGQETQYF
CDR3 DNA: TGTGCCAGCAGCAAAGGACAGGAGACGCAGTATTTT

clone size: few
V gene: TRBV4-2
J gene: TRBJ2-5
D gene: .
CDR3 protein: CASSQETGPLRTQYF
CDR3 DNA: TGTGCCAGCAGCCAAGAAACAGGGCCCCTCCGGACCCAGTACTTC

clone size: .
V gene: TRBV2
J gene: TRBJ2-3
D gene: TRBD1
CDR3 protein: CARGQGADTQYF
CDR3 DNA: TGTGCCAGGGGACAGGGTGCAGATACGCAGTATTTT

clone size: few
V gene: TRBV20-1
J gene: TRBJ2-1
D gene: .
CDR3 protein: CSARDDYREQFF
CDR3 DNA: TGCAGTGCTAGAGATGACTATAGGGAGCAGTTCTTC

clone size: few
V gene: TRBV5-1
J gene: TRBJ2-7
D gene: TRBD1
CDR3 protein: CASSSPSGQGHSSGYEQYF
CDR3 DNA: TGCGCCAGCAGTTCGCCATCCGGACAGGGGCACTCGTCTGGCTACGAGCAGTACTTC

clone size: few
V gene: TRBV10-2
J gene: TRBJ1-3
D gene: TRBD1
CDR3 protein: CATLQGASSGNTIYF
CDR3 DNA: TGCGCCACCCTTCAGGGGGCGAGCTCTGGAAACACCATATATTTT

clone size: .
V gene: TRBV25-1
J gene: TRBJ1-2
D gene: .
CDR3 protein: CASRGGTGYGYTF
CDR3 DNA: TGTGCCAGCAGGGGGGGGACGGGCTATGGCTACACCTTC

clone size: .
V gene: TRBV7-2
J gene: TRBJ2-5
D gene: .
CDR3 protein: CASSSQTRETQYF
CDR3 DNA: TGTGCCAGCAGCTCACAGACCCGAGAGACCCAGTACTTC

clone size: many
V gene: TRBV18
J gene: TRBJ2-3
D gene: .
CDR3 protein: CASSPYRADSGTDTQYF
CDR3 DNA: TGTGCCAGCTCACCTTACCGGGCGGACAGCGGCACAGATACGCAGTATTTT

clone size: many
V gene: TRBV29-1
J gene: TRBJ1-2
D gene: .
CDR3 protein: CSVEESTGRNYGYTF
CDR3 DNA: TGCAGCGTTGAAGAATCGACAGGCCGAAACTATGGCTACACCTTC

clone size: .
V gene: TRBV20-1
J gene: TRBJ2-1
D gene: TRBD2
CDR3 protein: CSASKASGHNEQFF
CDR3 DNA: TGCAGTGCTAGCAAGGCTAGCGGCCACAATGAGCAGTTCTTC

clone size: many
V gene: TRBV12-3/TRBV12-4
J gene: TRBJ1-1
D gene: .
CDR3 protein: CASSSLRDTEAFF
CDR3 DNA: TGTGCCAGCAGTTCACTCAGGGACACTGAAGCTTTCTTT

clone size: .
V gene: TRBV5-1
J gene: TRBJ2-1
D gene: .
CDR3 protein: CASSWNGGGNEQFF
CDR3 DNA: TGCGCCAGCAGCTGGAACGGAGGGGGGAATGAGCAGTTCTTC

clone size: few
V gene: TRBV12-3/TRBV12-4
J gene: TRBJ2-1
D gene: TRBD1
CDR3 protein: CASRTTQGARYNEQFF
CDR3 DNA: TGTGCCAGCAGAACGACCCAGGGGGCGCGGTACAATGAGCAGTTCTTC

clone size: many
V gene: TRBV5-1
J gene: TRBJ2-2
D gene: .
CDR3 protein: CASSLVQNTGELFF
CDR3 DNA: TGCGCCAGCAGCTTGGTACAGAACACCGGGGAGCTGTTTTTT

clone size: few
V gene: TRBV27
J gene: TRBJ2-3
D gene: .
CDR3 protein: CASSVTSASERYF
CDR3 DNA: TGTGCCAGCAGTGTAACCTCGGCTAGCGAACGGTATTTT

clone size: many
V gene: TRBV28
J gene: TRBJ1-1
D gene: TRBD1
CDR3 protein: CASRRQGITEAFF
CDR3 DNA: TGTGCCAGCAGACGACAGGGGATCACTGAAGCTTTCTTT

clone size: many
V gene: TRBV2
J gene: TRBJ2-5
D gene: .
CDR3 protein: CASSSPMAPQETQYF
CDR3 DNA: TGTGCCAGCAGCTCGCCAATGGCCCCCCAAGAGACCCAGTACTTC